In this sample, the clone carrying this TCR beta chain turned up a few times. The antigen is undetermined. Of the isolated RNA, all was reverse transcribed, and so the sequenced material was expressed TCRB transcripts. Assay: immunoSEQ multiplex PCR; the TCRdb copy retains only in-frame clones and omits some. The sample shows roughly 250,000 clones, about 70% of them seen only once. The data originate from a study of beta chain features in type 1 diabetes. Across the whole study: Examined across all samples were over 85 million sorted cells.

Study-wide results and caveats: Shortening that was moderate but significant affected the TCRB CDR3s of Type 1 diabetes patients in all four CD4+ subsets. Individuals with type 1 diabetes displayed fewer insertions and more deletions at VDJ junctions. Sequencing the cDNA could make cells with high TCR expression show up more than they should.

The CDR3 extends over 10 amino acids. Germline lookup yields CDR1 SQVTM and CDR2 ANQGSEA. Trimming pared 6 bases from V and 7 bases from J, leaving 7 bases between. The sequence was collected from a man aged 25 to 45 in good health. The chain combines TRBV29-1 with TRBJ2-1; D remains ambiguous. Sequencing used naive CD4+ T cells from blood. The CDR3 spells CSVGLNEQFF. In DNA form, the CDR3 reads TGCAGCGTCGGGTTGAATGAGCAGTTCTTC.